This record concerns one TCR beta chain sequence. The V segment lost 4 bases and the J segment 0 bases; nucleotides outside the gene matches: 6. Germline CDR1 reads SQVTM; CDR2 reads ANQGSEA. This CDR3 is built from 17 residues. This record comes from a study of CD8 T cells in Susac syndrome. Negative isolation yielded the CD8+ and CD4+ T cells, while FACS enriched the TEMRA cells. RNA was extracted with the RNeasy kit, and a quantity of roughly 0.45 to 1 ug was reverse transcribed using random hexamers. Coverage of TCR beta CDR3 amplification by immunoSEQ multiplex PCR extended to 54 Vbeta and 13 Jbeta. Via MiXCR, TCRdb re-called the immunoSEQ multiplex PCR reads, giving one row per CDR3 protein. The data hold under 200,000 distinct CDR3 sequences, with around 96% observed a single time.

Sample: CD8+ T cells from PBMCs. The TCR originated in a human donor with multiple sclerosis. The rearrangement joins TRBV29-1 to TRBJ2-6, with 10 bases lining up with TRBD1. CDR3 DNA: TGCAGCGTTGGAGGGACAGGGGAATACTCTGGGGCCAACGTCCTGACTTTC. Its translation is CSVGGTGEYSGANVLTF.